This T cell receptor beta chain was profiled in a study of cytomegalovirus exposure and HLA in healthy donors. Study background: In an earlier analysis, 90 million to 130 million unique TCR beta sequences were found from some 170 million T cells.

The primer mix had 60 Vbeta and 13 Jbeta primers. TCRdb keeps only in-frame clones here, not all; method: immunoSEQ multiplex PCR. Among some 160,000 clones, almost 85% were seen once, and the ten largest hold under 0.6%. The CDR3 totals 15 residues. V lost 4 bases to trimming and J lost 4 bases, with 11 bases between them. Germline V gives CDR1 SGHAT, CDR2 FQNNGV. The TCR was taken from a woman in her forties or fifties in good health and CMV-seronegative. The sample was PBMCs. This chain connects TRBV11-2 to TRBJ2-6, with no clear D. The CDR3 coding sequence is TGTGCCAGCAGCTCTCATAGCCCCGGGGCCAACGTCCTGACTTTC. Its protein product is CASSSHSPGANVLTF.